These 8 T cell receptor beta chains were all obtained from the same sample, sequenced in a study of blood T cell repertoires in COVID-19. Clones were sequenced by immunoSEQ multiplex PCR, and TCRdb holds only the in-frame ones, with some missing. In the table there are fewer than 350,000 clones, more than 75% of which are singletons. Sequenced material: PBMCs or T cells enriched from blood (not recorded which). Receptors originate from a woman aged 55-69 years in a cohort exposed to, infected with or recovered from COVID-19 (not recorded which).

The chain carries TRBV28 and TRBJ1-1; 10 nucleotides agree with TRBD1. V lost 5 bases to trimming and J lost 5 bases; unmatched junction nucleotides: 2. Germline V gives CDR1 MDHEN, CDR2 SYDVKM. CDR3 size: 13 residues. The DNA for the CDR3 is TGTGCCAGCAGTCGGACAGGGGGTACTGAAGCTTTCTTT. Amino acid sequence: CASSRTGGTEAFF.

The CDR3 bases are TGTGCCAGCGGAGTACAGGGTAAGGACTACGAGCAGTACTTC. This translates into CASGVQGKDYEQYF. The chain carries TRBV28 and TRBJ2-7, with D perhaps TRBD1 (6 bases). Trimming stripped 8 bases from V and 3 bases from J, with 17 bases between. The CDR3 is 14 residues long. From germline, CDR1 is MDHEN and CDR2 SYDVKM. Full variable domain (outside the CDR3, taken from reference TRBV28 and TRBJ2-7): DVKVTQSSRYLVKRTGEKVFLECVQDMDHENMFWYRQDPGLGLRLIYFSYDVKMKEKGDIPEGYSVSREKKERFSLILESASTNQTSMYLCASGVQGKDYEQYFGPGTRLTVT.

The chain combines TRBV19 with TRBJ2-7; maybe TRBD2 (6 bases). V was clipped by 6 bases and J by 2 bases, with 8 bases between them. Germline V gene lookup returns CDR1 LNHDA and CDR2 SQIVND (reference sequence). The CDR3 loop spans 12 amino acids. This CDR3 is CASRGLTYEQYF. In DNA form, the CDR3 reads TGTGCCAGTAGGGGACTGACCTACGAGCAGTACTTC.

The chain recombines TRBV9 with TRBJ1-1; 11 nucleotides match TRBD1. Germline values: CDR1 SGDLS, CDR2 YYNGEE. The ends lost 7 bases at V and 2 bases at J; junction bases unmatched: 13. CDR3 size: 17 residues. The CDR3 sequence is CASSPSWDRGLNTEAFF. Written as DNA, the CDR3 is TGTGCCAGCTCACCCTCCTGGGACAGGGGGTTAAACACTGAAGCTTTCTTT.

The chain recombines TRBV30 with TRBJ1-2, with D maybe TRBD1 (6 bases). Trimming stripped 4 bases from V and 2 bases from J, with 11 bases between. Germline V gene data show CDR1 as GTSNPN and CDR2 as SVGIG (reference sequence). The CDR3 spans 13 residues. CDR3 DNA: TGTGCCTGGACAGGGGCTAGGAACTATGGCTACACCTTC. This translates into CAWTGARNYGYTF.

This chain joins TRBV18 and TRBJ2-7, with D possibly TRBD1 on 5 matching bases. Germline V gene data show CDR1 as KGHSH and CDR2 as LQKENI. Trimming stripped 3 bases from V and 4 bases from J, with 13 bases between. The CDR3 is made up of 14 amino acids. The DNA for the CDR3 is TGTGCCAGCTCACCGGGCAGGGCGGAATACGAGCAGTACTTC. The encoded protein is CASSPGRAEYEQYF.

This sequence joins TRBV6-5 and TRBJ2-3; 12 nucleotides align to TRBD2. The V gene's germline CDR1 is MNHEY and CDR2 SVGAGI. The CDR3 is 14 amino acids. V dropped 7 bases and J dropped 6; count of bases not matched to a gene: 5. CDR3 nucleotides: TGTGCCAGCACGGCTAGCGGGGGGGTGGATACGCAGTATTTT. Translated: CASTASGGVDTQYF.

Here the CDR3 reads CAWRDRGSGNTIYF. As DNA, the CDR3 is TGTGCCTGGAGGGACAGGGGATCTGGAAACACCATATATTTT. V gene TRBV30 combines with J gene TRBJ1-3; 9 bases are shared with TRBD1. V was pared by 3 bases and J by 1 base, with 1 base of the junction left unmatched. The CDR3 length is 14 residues. CDR1 is GTSNPN, CDR2 SVGIG, per germline (reference sequence).